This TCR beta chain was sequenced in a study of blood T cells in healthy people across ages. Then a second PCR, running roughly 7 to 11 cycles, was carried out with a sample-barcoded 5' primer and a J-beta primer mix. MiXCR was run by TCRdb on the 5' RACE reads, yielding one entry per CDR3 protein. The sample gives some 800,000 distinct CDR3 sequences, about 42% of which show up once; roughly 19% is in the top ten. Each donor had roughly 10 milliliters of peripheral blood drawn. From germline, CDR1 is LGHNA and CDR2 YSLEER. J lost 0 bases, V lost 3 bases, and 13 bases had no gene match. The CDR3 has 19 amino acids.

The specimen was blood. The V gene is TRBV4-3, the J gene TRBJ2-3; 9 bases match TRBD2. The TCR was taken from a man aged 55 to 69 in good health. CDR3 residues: CASSHLPRAGGLSTDTQYF. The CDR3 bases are TGCGCCAGCAGCCATCTCCCAAGAGCGGGGGGACTAAGCACAGATACGCAGTATTTT.